These T cell receptor beta chains were read from a single sample in a study of blood T cell repertoires in COVID-19. Sequencing used immunoSEQ multiplex PCR; TCRdb keeps in-frame clones, though not all of them. This table holds roughly 120,000 clones, roughly 80% found once. Sequencing was carried out using peripheral blood. The receptors were sampled from an older man with acute or convalescent COVID-19. Both conserved end residues are part of each CDR3. Fields, in order: CDR3 protein, CDR3 DNA, J gene, clone size, V gene, D gene. A D gene is named only where the DNA matches it firmly. A clone size is listed for some rows: how often the clone was seen (once, few, many), or a class if it is expanded.

CDR3aa: CASSGGGMNTEAFF
CDR3nt: TGTGCCAGCAGCGGTGGGGGGATGAACACTGAAGCTTTCTTT
j_gene: TRBJ1-1
abundance: .
v_gene: TRBV9
d_gene: .

CDR3aa: CASSPGTGEYNEQFF
CDR3nt: TGCGCCAGCAGCCCCGGGACTGGCGAATACAATGAGCAGTTCTTC
j_gene: TRBJ2-1
abundance: .
v_gene: TRBV5-1
d_gene: .

CDR3aa: CASSFRKNIQYF
CDR3nt: TGTGCCAGCAGTTTCCGTAAAAACATTCAGTACTTC
j_gene: TRBJ2-4
abundance: .
v_gene: TRBV28
d_gene: .

CDR3aa: CASSSSGLAGSRGGWNF
CDR3nt: TGTGCCAGCAGTTCGTCCGGACTAGCGGGTTCTCGGGGAGGTTGGAACTTC
j_gene: TRBJ2-7
abundance: .
v_gene: TRBV28
d_gene: TRBD2

CDR3aa: CASSLRGKATEAFF
CDR3nt: TGTGCCAGCAGCTTAAGGGGGAAGGCCACTGAAGCTTTCTTT
j_gene: TRBJ1-1
abundance: .
v_gene: TRBV7-2
d_gene: .

CDR3aa: CASSPSGLKTQYF
CDR3nt: TGTGCCAGCAGTCCTAGCGGGCTTAAGACCCAGTACTTC
j_gene: TRBJ2-5
abundance: .
v_gene: TRBV2
d_gene: TRBD2

CDR3aa: CASSVGTGHSYNSPLHF
CDR3nt: TGTGCCAGCAGCGTCGGGACAGGACACTCCTATAATTCACCCCTCCACTTT
j_gene: TRBJ1-6
abundance: .
v_gene: TRBV9
d_gene: TRBD1

CDR3aa: CASSLRSSGGREQYF
CDR3nt: TGTGCCAGCAGTTTACGTAGTAGCGGGGGGCGCGAGCAGTACTTC
j_gene: TRBJ2-7
abundance: few
v_gene: TRBV27
d_gene: TRBD2

CDR3aa: CAWSLLETQYF
CDR3nt: TGTGCCTGGAGCCTTCTAGAGACCCAGTACTTC
j_gene: TRBJ2-5
abundance: few
v_gene: TRBV30
d_gene: .

CDR3aa: CASSLRGGQPTNEKLFF
CDR3nt: TGTGCCAGCAGCTTAAGAGGCGGGCAACCAACTAATGAAAAACTGTTTTTT
j_gene: TRBJ1-4
abundance: .
v_gene: TRBV7-8
d_gene: .

CDR3aa: CASSVSRTNEKLFF
CDR3nt: TGTGCCAGCAGTGTTTCACGGACTAATGAAAAACTGTTTTTT
j_gene: TRBJ1-4
abundance: once
v_gene: TRBV2
d_gene: .

CDR3aa: CASSIGLPNYGYTF
CDR3nt: TGTGCCAGTAGTATTGGCCTGCCCAACTATGGCTACACCTTC
j_gene: TRBJ1-2
abundance: .
v_gene: TRBV19
d_gene: .

CDR3aa: CASSLALTATNEKLFF
CDR3nt: TGTGCCAGCAGCTTAGCGCTCACGGCAACTAATGAAAAACTGTTTTTT
j_gene: TRBJ1-4
abundance: .
v_gene: TRBV7-9
d_gene: .

CDR3aa: CASSLNRDKTYEQYF
CDR3nt: TGCGCCAGCAGCCTGAACCGGGACAAAACCTACGAGCAGTACTTC
j_gene: TRBJ2-7
abundance: .
v_gene: TRBV5-1
d_gene: .

CDR3aa: CASSLNGYGYTF
CDR3nt: TGTGCCAGCAGCTTGAACGGCTATGGCTACACCTTC
j_gene: TRBJ1-2
abundance: .
v_gene: TRBV5-5
d_gene: .

CDR3aa: CASSVGSQGQPQHF
CDR3nt: TGTGCCAGCAGCGTGGGCAGCCAAGGACAGCCCCAGCATTTT
j_gene: TRBJ1-5
abundance: .
v_gene: TRBV9
d_gene: .

CDR3aa: CASSESKGASYTF
CDR3nt: TGCGCCAGCAGTGAGTCTAAAGGGGCAAGCTACACCTTC
j_gene: TRBJ1-2
abundance: .
v_gene: TRBV10-1
d_gene: .

CDR3aa: CASSHTTGEAFF
CDR3nt: TGTGCCAGCAGCCACACCACAGGGGAAGCTTTCTTT
j_gene: TRBJ1-1
abundance: .
v_gene: TRBV7-8
d_gene: .

CDR3aa: CASSLGGQPGPREKLFF
CDR3nt: TGCGCCAGCAGCTTGGGGGGACAGCCAGGGCCTCGGGAAAAACTGTTTTTT
j_gene: TRBJ1-4
abundance: .
v_gene: TRBV5-1
d_gene: TRBD1

CDR3aa: CASSVGMRPDEKLFF
CDR3nt: TGTGCCAGCAGCGTAGGGATGAGGCCGGATGAAAAACTGTTTTTT
j_gene: TRBJ1-4
abundance: few
v_gene: TRBV9
d_gene: .

CDR3aa: CASSFEGLLAKNIQYF
CDR3nt: TGTGCCAGCAGTTTCGAGGGCCTTCTAGCCAAAAACATTCAGTACTTC
j_gene: TRBJ2-4
abundance: .
v_gene: TRBV27
d_gene: .

CDR3aa: CASSGTGNQPQHF
CDR3nt: TGTGCCAGCAGCGGGACAGGAAATCAGCCCCAGCATTTT
j_gene: TRBJ1-5
abundance: .
v_gene: TRBV2
d_gene: TRBD1

CDR3aa: CASSRTGVNYGYTF
CDR3nt: TGTGCCAGCAGTCGGACAGGGGTTAACTATGGCTACACCTTC
j_gene: TRBJ1-2
abundance: many
v_gene: TRBV2
d_gene: TRBD1

CDR3aa: CASSVSAGGTYEQYF
CDR3nt: TGTGCCAGCAGTGTTTCGGCGGGAGGTACCTACGAGCAGTACTTC
j_gene: TRBJ2-7
abundance: .
v_gene: TRBV6-4
d_gene: TRBD2

CDR3aa: CASSRDNVNTEAFF
CDR3nt: TGTGCCAGCAGCCGGGACAACGTAAACACTGAAGCTTTCTTT
j_gene: TRBJ1-1
abundance: .
v_gene: TRBV3-1/TRBV3-2
d_gene: .

CDR3aa: CASSLGLAGGETQYF
CDR3nt: TGTGCCAGCAGCTTAGGACTAGCGGGGGGAGAGACCCAGTACTTC
j_gene: TRBJ2-5
abundance: once
v_gene: TRBV5-4
d_gene: TRBD2

CDR3aa: CASSNWTATNEKLFF
CDR3nt: TGTGCCAGCAGCAACTGGACAGCAACTAATGAAAAACTGTTTTTT
j_gene: TRBJ1-4
abundance: .
v_gene: TRBV5-4
d_gene: .

CDR3aa: CASSRDGGNTGELFF
CDR3nt: TGTGCCAGCAGCCGAGACGGGGGAAACACCGGGGAGCTGTTTTTT
j_gene: TRBJ2-2
abundance: .
v_gene: TRBV4-2
d_gene: .

CDR3aa: CASSQGLQGSYEQYF
CDR3nt: TGTGCCAGCAGCCAAGGTCTACAGGGATCCTACGAGCAGTACTTC
j_gene: TRBJ2-7
abundance: once
v_gene: TRBV3-1/TRBV3-2
d_gene: .

CDR3aa: CASSFDRGAFGYTF
CDR3nt: TGTGCCAGCAGTTTCGACAGGGGGGCGTTTGGCTACACCTTC
j_gene: TRBJ1-2
abundance: .
v_gene: TRBV27
d_gene: TRBD1

CDR3aa: CATSDHDRRGYTF
CDR3nt: TGTGCCACCAGTGATCACGACAGACGCGGCTACACCTTC
j_gene: TRBJ1-2
abundance: few
v_gene: TRBV24-1
d_gene: .

CDR3aa: CASSAQGHLVSGNTIYF
CDR3nt: TGTGCCAGCAGTGCCCAGGGACACCTAGTCTCTGGAAACACCATATATTTT
j_gene: TRBJ1-3
abundance: .
v_gene: TRBV6-1
d_gene: .

CDR3aa: CSASTSGVYEQYF
CDR3nt: TGCAGTGCTAGTACTAGCGGGGTCTACGAGCAGTACTTC
j_gene: TRBJ2-7
abundance: .
v_gene: TRBV20-1
d_gene: TRBD2

CDR3aa: CASSIRGRRGGNTIYF
CDR3nt: TGTGCCAGCAGCATAAGAGGGCGCAGGGGTGGAAACACCATATATTTT
j_gene: TRBJ1-3
abundance: .
v_gene: TRBV28
d_gene: .

CDR3aa: CASSQDSSGANVLTF
CDR3nt: TGTGCCAGCAGCCAAGACAGCTCTGGGGCCAACGTCCTGACTTTC
j_gene: TRBJ2-6
abundance: .
v_gene: TRBV3-1/TRBV3-2
d_gene: .